The 5 T cell receptor beta chains reported below all come from one sample, sequenced in a study of blood T cell repertoires in COVID-19. TCRdb keeps only in-frame clones here, not all; method: immunoSEQ multiplex PCR. Of fewer than 400,000 clones in the sample, roughly 87% were seen once. Sequenced material: PBMCs or T cells enriched from blood (not recorded which). These receptors came from a woman younger than 30 who had recovered from COVID-19.

V and J are TRBV7-2 and TRBJ2-2; TRBD1 agrees at 7 bases. The V gene end was trimmed by 5 bases and the J gene end by 1 base; junction bases not matched to a gene: 4. Germline V gene data show CDR1 as SGHTA and CDR2 as FQGNSA. The CDR3 sequence is 15 residues long. CDR3 in DNA: TGTGCCAGCAGCGCACGGACAGGGAACACCGGGGAGCTGTTTTTT. Amino acids: CASSARTGNTGELFF.

The V gene is TRBV28, the J gene TRBJ1-3; D remains unclear. Germline values: CDR1 MDHEN, CDR2 SYDVKM. The CDR3 covers 13 residues. The V end was cut by 3 bases, the J end by 1 base, with 4 bases between. The DNA of the CDR3 is TGTGCCAGCAGTTTCGGTTCTGGAAACACCATATATTTT. Its translation is CASSFGSGNTIYF.

This sequence joins TRBV28 and TRBJ1-5; tentative D call: TRBD1 (5 bases). This CDR3 spans 16 amino acids. The V gene's germline CDR1 is MDHEN and CDR2 SYDVKM. Trimming took off 10 bases at V and 0 bases at J, with 19 bases between the two ends. This CDR3 reads CATSLRQGLSNQPQHF. Written as DNA, the CDR3 is TGTGCCACCTCCCTGAGGCAGGGACTTAGCAATCAGCCCCAGCATTTT.

V gene TRBV6-5 combines with J gene TRBJ2-7; D uncertain. Trimming cost V 11 bases and J 0 bases, with 14 bases left between them. CDR1 is MNHEY and CDR2 is SVGAGI in the germline V gene. This CDR3 comprises 13 residues. The CDR3 bases are TGTGCCGGGCGAGCACCATACTCCTACGAGCAGTACTTC. As protein: CAGRAPYSYEQYF.

This sequence joins TRBV7-8 and TRBJ1-2; TRBD1 aligns across 9 bases. This CDR3 region has 15 residues. CDR1 SGHVS and CDR2 FQNEAQ come from the germline V gene. V lost 3 bases to trimming and J lost 4 bases; unmatched junction nucleotides: 6. The CDR3 region has the DNA TGTGCCAGCAGCTTCCGGGACAGGGCGTCCTATGGCTACACCTTC. It codes for CASSFRDRASYGYTF. Complete variable domain (other parts from reference TRBV7-8 and TRBJ1-2): GAGVSQSPRYKVAKRGQDVALRCDPISGHVSLFWYQQALGQGPEFLTYFQNEAQLDKSGLPSDRFFAERPEGSVSTLKIQRTQQEDSAVYLCASSFRDRASYGYTFGSGTRLTVV.